A selection of T cell receptor beta chains follows, all from one sample in a study of graft-versus-host responses after intestinal transplantation. For these TCRs, the target antigens are not known. The data were produced by immunoSEQ multiplex PCR, yet TCRdb's version contains in-frame clones alone and is incomplete. Of 70,000 or so clones listed, 84% are singletons. This material consisted of unstimulated CD4+ T cells sorted from spleen or lymph node cells, taken before transplant. These TCRs come from a human donor who was the organ donor for an intestinal transplant. Each CDR3 is given with its conserved first and last residue. D genes are given only for firm matches. Size is omitted from some rows. Given values are once, few, many or a class for expanded clones.

size	V	D	J	DNA	CDR3
NA	TRBV19	NA	TRBJ2-2	TGTGCCAGTAGTATAGCTGGGGCCTCGAACACCGGGGAGCTGTTTTTT	CASSIAGASNTGELFF
NA	TRBV5-6	NA	TRBJ1-4	TGTGCCAGCAGCCCACAGCCAGATGAAAAACTGTTTTTT	CASSPQPDEKLFF
NA	TRBV28	TRBD1	TRBJ2-2	TGTGCCAGCAGTCTACCCCTCTGGGACAGGGCGAACACCGGGGAGCTGTTTTTT	CASSLPLWDRANTGELFF
once	TRBV5-4	NA	TRBJ1-4	TGTGCCAGCAGCCCGAATGGCAACAGTGAAAAACTGTTTTTT	CASSPNGNSEKLFF
once	TRBV11-1	NA	TRBJ2-1	TGTGCCAGCAGCGTTATCGACAACAGGCCCCGAAACTACAATGAGCAGTTCTTC	CASSVIDNRPRNYNEQFF
NA	TRBV7-3	NA	TRBJ1-6	TGTGCCAGCAGCTTACGCCCAGGGGATTCACCCCTCCACTTT	CASSLRPGDSPLHF
NA	TRBV18	NA	TRBJ2-3	TGTGCCAGCTCATCCTCTAGCGCAGATACGCAGTATTTT	CASSSSSADTQYF
NA	TRBV7-6	NA	TRBJ1-2	TGTGCCAGCAGCTTAAGGGGGGCGGGGGAACCCATTGGTGGCTACACCTTC	CASSLRGAGEPIGGYTF
NA	TRBV5-5	NA	TRBJ1-2	TGTGCCAGCAGCACGGGGGGTAACTATGGCTACACCTTC	CASSTGGNYGYTF
NA	TRBV19	NA	TRBJ1-1	TGTGCCAGCCGGAGGGCTAAGGACACTGAAGCTTTCTTT	CASRRAKDTEAFF